This entry features one T cell receptor beta chain sequence. The target antigen is unknown. There are 13 residues in the CDR3. Germline-derived CDR1 and CDR2 are LGHNT and FRNRAP. Trimming took 3 bases from V and 5 from J, leaving 8 bases between them. The PCR made use of 60 Vbeta and 13 Jbeta primers. Sequencing was performed with immunoSEQ multiplex PCR; in TCRdb, only in-frame clones are kept and a portion is missing. The sample includes some 150,000 clones. The entry originates in a study of cytomegalovirus exposure and HLA in healthy donors. General study findings and limits: The study assumed roughly uniform donor sequencing depth for presence/absence analyses.

J is TRBJ1-5 and V is TRBV12-5; perhaps TRBD1 as D (5 bases). The sample was PBMCs. This sequence originates from a woman between 18 and 30 years old in good health and CMV-seronegative. In nucleotides, the CDR3 is TGTGCTAGTGGTTTTCGGGGGGATCAGCCCCAGCATTTT. Translating gives CASGFRGDQPQHF.